The entry below gives a single T cell receptor (beta chain) sequence along with its context. As yet, its antigen is unknown. The data were produced by immunoSEQ multiplex PCR, yet TCRdb's version contains in-frame clones alone and is incomplete. The table has around 66,000 clones, just over 90% seen once. The CDR3 runs to 15 residues. Germline V gene sequence: CDR1 ENHRY, CDR2 SYGVKD. The V gene end was trimmed by 6 bases and the J gene end by 0 bases; junction bases not matched to a gene: 4. These data originate in a study of T cells after posttransplantation cyclophosphamide. Overall study findings and caveats: TRB overlap between skin or GI tissue T cells and blood was limited. Later blood repertoires were often dominated by clones from the donor CD8+ memory compartment.

This TCR derives from a woman under 40 in good health and a related stem cell transplant donor. The material sequenced was PBMCs. The chain recombines TRBV10-3 with TRBJ1-3; 8 bases fit TRBD1. The CDR3 bases are TGTGCCATCAGCGTAACAGGGGGCTCTGGAAACACCATATATTTT. It codes for CAISVTGGSGNTIYF.